This T cell receptor (beta chain) was observed in a study of T-cell memory formation after mild COVID-19. Study-level findings and limits: The study found balanced CD4/CD8 in clones contracting day 15 to 85 and a CD4+ lean in later expanders.

TCRdb re-called the 5' RACE reads through MiXCR, storing one row per CDR3 protein. The table shows about 390,000 distinct CDR3 sequences, with approximately 16% occurring only once. V was pared by 6 bases and J by 4 bases, with 7 bases of the junction left unmatched. Germline loops: CDR1 DFQATT, CDR2 SNEGSKA (reference sequence). The CDR3 spans 14 residues. Turning to this clonotype: The target antigen is unknown.

The sample consisted of PBMCs or a T cell subset sorted from them (not recorded which). The rearrangement uses TRBV20-1 and TRBJ2-3, with 10 bases identical to TRBD2. This receptor was obtained from a young man who had mild COVID-19 (a few samples of this study predate the infection). Cell type and time point are not known. CDR3 residues: CSAPSAGGPDTQYF. The CDR3 bases are TGCAGTGCCCCATCAGCGGGGGGGCCAGATACGCAGTATTTT.